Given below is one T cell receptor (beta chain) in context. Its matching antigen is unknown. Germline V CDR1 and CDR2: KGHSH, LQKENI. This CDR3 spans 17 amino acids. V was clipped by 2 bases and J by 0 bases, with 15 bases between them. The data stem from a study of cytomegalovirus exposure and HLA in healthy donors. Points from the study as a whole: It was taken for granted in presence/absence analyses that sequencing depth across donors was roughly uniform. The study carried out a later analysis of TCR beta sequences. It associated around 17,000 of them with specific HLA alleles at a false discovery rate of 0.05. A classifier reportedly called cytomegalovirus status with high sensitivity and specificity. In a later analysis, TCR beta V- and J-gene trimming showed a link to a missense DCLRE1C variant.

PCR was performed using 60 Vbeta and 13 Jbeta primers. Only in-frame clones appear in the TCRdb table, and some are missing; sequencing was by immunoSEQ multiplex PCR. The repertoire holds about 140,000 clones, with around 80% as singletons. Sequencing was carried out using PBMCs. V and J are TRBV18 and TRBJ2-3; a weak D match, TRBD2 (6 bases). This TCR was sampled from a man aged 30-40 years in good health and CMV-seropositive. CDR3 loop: CASSPVEWGVSTDTQYF. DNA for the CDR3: TGTGCCAGCTCACCAGTTGAGTGGGGGGTTAGCACAGATACGCAGTATTTT.